These 27 T cell receptor beta chains share one sample of origin, sequenced in a study of T-cell reconstitution after alpha-beta-depleted transplantation in children. Unique molecular identifiers were used to barcode this TCRbeta library. TCRdb independently ran MiXCR on the PCR reads; one entry per CDR3 protein. The sample holds about 580,000 distinct CDR3 sequences, roughly 23% seen once. The material sequenced was PBMCs, mostly from graft donor cells, taken 360 days after TCRalphabeta/CD19-depleted stem cell transplant. The receptors stem from a boy in the first two years of life who had a stem cell transplant for acute myeloid leukemia, so the T cells may come from the graft donor.

In this sample, this clonotype turned up a few times. The V call is TRBV10-1, the J call TRBJ1-6, with 10 bases lining up with TRBD1. The V and J ends lost 0 bases and 7 bases, in that order; junction bases with no gene match: 3. The CDR3 is 16 amino acids. CDR1 is WNHNN and CDR2 is SYGVQD in the germline V gene (reference sequence). CDR3 bases: TGCGCCAGCAGTGAGTCCCTGGGACAGGGGAATTCACCCCTCCACTTT. This sequence encodes CASSESLGQGNSPLHF.

This sequence joins TRBV6-5 and TRBJ2-1, with D unclear. Germline V CDR1 and CDR2: MNHEY, SVGAGI. The germline V and J ends were trimmed by 4 bases and 2 bases, with 9 bases remaining between them. This CDR3 comprises 14 residues. Written as DNA, the CDR3 is TGTGCCAGCAGTTCCTTTGAGACCTACAATGAGCAGTTCTTC. Amino acid sequence: CASSSFETYNEQFF.

This rearrangement joins TRBV20-1 to TRBJ2-7; D unresolved. The CDR3 has 13 residues. The germline V gene has CDR1 DFQATT and CDR2 SNEGSKA (reference sequence). V was pared by 0 bases and J by 7 bases, with 13 bases between. The chain's CDR3 is CSAREYDLGEQYF. The CDR3 nucleotides read TGCAGTGCTAGAGAATACGATTTGGGGGAGCAGTACTTC.

The sample holds a few counts of this clonotype. V is TRBV10-2 and J is TRBJ2-1; 11 bases align to TRBD1. The germline gives CDR1 WSHSY, CDR2 SAAADI. The CDR3 is made up of 15 amino acids. With V trimmed by 8 bases and J by 1 base, 4 bases remained unmatched. The CDR3 is CASWDRGKSYNEQFF. In DNA form, the CDR3 reads TGCGCCAGCTGGGACAGGGGGAAATCCTACAATGAGCAGTTCTTC.

V usage is TRBV20-1 and J usage is TRBJ1-1; D uncertain. The germline gives CDR1 DFQATT, CDR2 SNEGSKA (reference sequence). The V end lost 2 bases, the J end lost 0 bases, and 10 bases lay between the germline ends. The CDR3 has 14 residues. Here the CDR3 reads CSARRSGMNTEAFF. DNA for the CDR3: TGCAGTGCTAGACGGAGCGGTATGAACACTGAAGCTTTCTTT.

The chain uses TRBV6-1 and TRBJ1-5; a weak D match, TRBD1 (6 bases). CDR1 MNHNS and CDR2 SASEGT come from the germline V gene. The CDR3 extends over 15 amino acids. Trimming took 11 bases from V and 0 from J, leaving 17 bases between them. The CDR3 spells CASSGGPRSNQPQHF. Here the CDR3 DNA reads TGTGCCTCCTCGGGGGGGCCCCGTAGCAATCAGCCCCAGCATTTT.

This clonotype was counted a few times. The rearrangement links TRBV15 to TRBJ1-5; D may be TRBD1 (5 bases). V was clipped by 4 bases and J by 7 bases, with 11 bases between them. The V gene's germline CDR1 is LNHNV and CDR2 YYDKDF (reference sequence). The CDR3 is made up of 13 amino acids. CDR3 residues: CATSNQRGQPQHF. CDR3 DNA: TGTGCCACCAGCAACCAAAGGGGACAGCCCCAGCATTTT.

This chain joins TRBV6-2 or TRBV6-3 and TRBJ2-1, with 13 bases matching TRBD2. In germline, CDR1 is MNHEY, CDR2 SVGEGT. CDR3 length: 18 amino acids. Germline trimming cut 5 bases from V and 0 bases from J; bases unmatched to any gene: 7. The CDR3, as DNA: TGTGCCAGCAGTGCCGGGACTAGCGGGACCGACTCCTACAATGAGCAGTTCTTC. Translated: CASSAGTSGTDSYNEQFF.

There are a few counts of this clonotype. The V call is TRBV7-9, the J call TRBJ2-3; D might be TRBD1 (5 bases). This CDR3 has 15 amino acids. Germline V lookup: CDR1 SEHNR, CDR2 FQNEAQ (reference sequence). Trimming shortened V by 1 base and J by 5 bases, and 13 bases separated the two germline ends. Written as DNA, the CDR3 is TGTGCCAGCAGCTTAGTGCTGGGGCATCAAGATACGCAGTATTTT. It is translated as CASSLVLGHQDTQYF.

This clonotype occurred a few times. The J gene is TRBJ2-1, the V gene TRBV24-1; no reliable D call. CDR1 and CDR2 (germline): KGHDR, SFDVKD. V was trimmed by 5 bases and J by 6 bases, leaving 10 bases between them. This CDR3 has 13 amino acids. The DNA for the CDR3 is TGTGCCACCAGTGGAGGTGGCCCCAATGAGCAGTTCTTC. It yields the protein CATSGGGPNEQFF.

The J gene is TRBJ2-3, the V gene TRBV6-2 or TRBV6-3; D is uncertain. The CDR3 sequence is 13 residues long. The germline V gene has CDR1 MNHEY and CDR2 SVGEGT. V lost 6 bases and J lost 2, with 9 bases in between. The CDR3 spells CASRFLATDTQYF. For the CDR3, the DNA is TGTGCCAGCAGATTCTTAGCCACAGATACGCAGTATTTT.

There are a few counts of this clonotype. The rearrangement uses TRBV29-1 and TRBJ2-6, with D possibly TRBD2 on 5 matching bases. This CDR3 spans 14 amino acids. The germline gives CDR1 SQVTM, CDR2 ANQGSEA. The V end lost 3 bases, the J end lost 1 base, and 7 bases lay between the germline ends. The CDR3 DNA is TGCAGCGTTGAGGAGGAATCTGGGGCCAACGTCCTGACTTTC. Translating gives CSVEEESGANVLTF.

The table lists this clonotype with a few counts. This rearrangement joins TRBV12-5 to TRBJ2-2, with 8 bases matching TRBD2. Germline CDR1 reads LGHNT; CDR2 reads FRNRAP. CDR3 size: 15 residues. V lost 10 bases, J lost 4 bases, and 11 bases stayed unmatched. The CDR3 DNA follows: TGTGCTACCTGTCCCGGGACTAGTCTCACCGGGGAGCTGTTTTTT. Translating gives CATCPGTSLTGELFF.

This clonotype was picked up a small number of times. The chain combines TRBV7-9 with TRBJ2-2; D is perhaps TRBD1 or TRBD2 (5 bases each). Germline V gene lookup returns CDR1 SEHNR and CDR2 FQNEAQ (reference sequence). This CDR3 has 15 amino acids. V shed 5 bases and J shed 3 bases, with 13 bases lying between them. The CDR3 nucleotides read TGTGCCAGCAGCCTAACGGGACGCTACACCGGGGAGCTGTTTTTT. This sequence encodes CASSLTGRYTGELFF.

Only a few counts were recorded for this clonotype. This chain joins TRBV4-3 and TRBJ2-1; 10 positions match TRBD2. This CDR3 spans 16 amino acids. Trimming removed 0 bases from V and 8 bases from J; junction bases left unmatched: 7. The germline V gene has CDR1 LGHNA and CDR2 YSLEER. This CDR3 reads CASSQEIASGGDEQFF. Here the CDR3 DNA reads TGCGCCAGCAGCCAAGAGATTGCTAGCGGGGGTGATGAGCAGTTCTTC.

This clonotype was recorded at least ten times. The CDR3 nucleotides are TGCAGTGCTAGTAGGTCTAGCGGGTTCGTCACAGATACGCAGTATTTT. Translating it yields CSASRSSGFVTDTQYF. The chain is built from TRBV20-1 and TRBJ2-3; 8 nucleotides match TRBD2. The germline V gene has CDR1 DFQATT and CDR2 SNEGSKA (reference sequence). J was trimmed by 2 bases and V by 3 bases; bases with no gene match: 10. The CDR3 sequence is 16 residues long.

The chain is built from TRBV7-9 and TRBJ2-7; the D is unclear. Germline V gene data show CDR1 as SEHNR and CDR2 as FQNEAQ (reference sequence). The CDR3 is 13 residues long. Trimming stripped 0 bases from V and 7 bases from J, with 10 bases between. In DNA, the CDR3 is TGTGCCAGCAGCTTAGCTGCTGGGGTGGAGCAGTACGTC. Translation gives CASSLAAGVEQYV.

This clonotype was counted many times. The chain is built from TRBV6-5 and TRBJ2-3, with no clear D. Germline V gene sequence: CDR1 MNHEY, CDR2 SVGAGI. The length of the CDR3 is 10 residues. Trimming left V 8 bases short and J 1 base short, with 1 base between. CDR3 in amino acids: CASGTDTQYF. CDR3 bases: TGTGCCAGCGGCACAGATACGCAGTATTTT.

This clonotype was detected a few times. V usage is TRBV15 and J usage is TRBJ2-3; unclear D gene. Trimming stripped 3 bases from V and 4 bases from J, with 8 bases between. The CDR3 consists of 13 residues. Germline values: CDR1 LNHNV, CDR2 YYDKDF (reference sequence). The CDR3 region has the DNA TGTGCCACCAGCAGGAGTAGACCAGATACGCAGTATTTT. It specifies CATSRSRPDTQYF. Filled out from reference TRBV15 and TRBJ2-3, the complete variable domain reads DAMVIQNPRYQVTQFGKPVTLSCSQTLNHNVMYWYQQKSSQAPKLLFHYYDKDFNNEADTPDNFQSRRPNTSFCFLDIRSPGLGDTAMYLCATSRSRPDTQYFGPGTRLTVL.

The chain links TRBV20-1 to TRBJ2-2, with D perhaps matching TRBD1 (5 bases). Germline values: CDR1 DFQATT, CDR2 SNEGSKA (reference sequence). Trimming stripped 6 bases from V and 2 bases from J, with 22 bases between. The CDR3 extends over 17 amino acids. The CDR3 reads CSAPLFSIDRNTGELFF. CDR3 in DNA: TGCAGTGCCCCCCTTTTCAGTATAGACAGAAACACCGGGGAGCTGTTTTTT.

Only a few counts were recorded for this clonotype. V gene TRBV20-1 combines with J gene TRBJ2-1; D remains unclear. This CDR3 is 16 amino acids long. V lost 0 bases, J lost 1 base, and 13 bases lay in between. Germline V CDR1 and CDR2: DFQATT, SNEGSKA (reference sequence). CDR3: CSARDGGLISYNEQFF. Written as DNA, the CDR3 is TGCAGTGCTAGAGACGGTGGGCTGATTTCCTACAATGAGCAGTTCTTC.

This clonotype was found a few times. This chain joins TRBV6-1 and TRBJ2-5; tentative D call: TRBD2 (5 bases). Trimming stripped 6 bases from V and 5 bases from J, with 16 bases between. The CDR3 is 14 residues long. CDR1 is MNHNS and CDR2 is SASEGT in the germline V gene. CDR3 in amino acids: CASRTRLAGETQYF. Written as DNA, the CDR3 is TGTGCCAGCAGGACGCGGCTAGCCGGGGAGACCCAGTACTTC.

This clonotype was seen at least ten times. V gene TRBV6-5 combines with J gene TRBJ2-1; 8 bases fit TRBD1. V was pared by 2 bases and J by 6 bases, with 12 bases of the junction left unmatched. CDR3 length: 17 amino acids. CDR1 and CDR2 (germline): MNHEY, SVGAGI. The CDR3 loop reads CASSYTSSTGVGNEQFF. In nucleotides, the CDR3 is TGTGCCAGCAGTTACACCTCTTCGACAGGGGTCGGCAATGAGCAGTTCTTC.

This chain uses TRBV29-1 with TRBJ1-4, with 7 bases that match TRBD1. This CDR3 region has 14 residues. Unmatched junction bases numbered 13, after V lost 3 bases and J lost 12 bases. CDR1 is SQVTM, CDR2 ANQGSEA, per germline. The CDR3 loop is CSVELRKGAGELFF. DNA for the CDR3: TGCAGCGTTGAGCTACGAAAGGGGGCCGGGGAACTGTTTTTT.

This clonotype was picked up many times. V is TRBV4-1 and J is TRBJ2-5; 8 bases fit TRBD2. Per the germline V gene, CDR1 is MGHRA and CDR2 is YSYEKL. CDR3 length equals 15 residues. V trimming: 1 base; J trimming: 3 bases; junction bases outside the gene matches: 4. The CDR3 region has the DNA TGCGCCAGCAGCCAAGCGGGAGGGATCAAAGAGACCCAGTACTTC. It is translated as CASSQAGGIKETQYF.

The J gene is TRBJ1-4, the V gene TRBV15; perhaps TRBD1 as D (6 bases). CDR3 length equals 18 residues. Germline CDR1 reads LNHNV; CDR2 reads YYDKDF (reference sequence). The germline V and J ends were trimmed by 5 bases and 0 bases, with 19 bases remaining between them. CDR3: CATSRRGQFIATNEKLFF. For the CDR3, the DNA is TGTGCCACCAGCCGACGAGGACAGTTTATCGCAACTAATGAAAAACTGTTTTTT.

This clonotype showed up just a few times. This chain joins TRBV29-1 and TRBJ1-3; 8 positions agree with TRBD1. After removal of 7 bases from V and 4 bases from J, the junction contained 6 bases not matched to a gene. From germline, CDR1 is SQVTM and CDR2 ANQGSEA. This CDR3 region has 13 residues. The CDR3 here is CSGGQGGGNTIYF. The CDR3 DNA is TGCAGCGGCGGACAGGGAGGAGGAAACACCATATATTTT.